This T cell receptor beta chain was profiled in a study of T cell responses to AZD1222 COVID-19 vaccine. Study results and limitations: The donors showed a predominance of white British ancestry and of females, with possible underestimation of clonal diversity. After two AZD1222 doses, spike-specific TCR breadth and depth rose versus day 0.

The germline V gene has CDR1 MNHEY and CDR2 SMNVEV (reference sequence). This CDR3 spans 14 amino acids. V shed 8 bases, J shed 7 bases, and the junction held 9 bases outside the gene matches. Second doses were pooled across both intervals (about 4 or about 12 weeks). This clone was picked up a small number of times. Antigen specificity is unknown. The method was immunoSEQ multiplex PCR; TCRdb's version includes in-frame clones alone and lacks a portion of them. Among tens of thousands of clones listed, around nine tenths were seen once. The chain combines TRBV27 with TRBJ1-5; 9 bases agree with TRBD1. The sequence came from an adult who received the AZD1222 COVID-19 vaccine. Sequencing was performed on peripheral blood, taken 28 days after the second AZD1222 dose. CDR3 sequence reads: CASGGTGLRQPQHF. The CDR3 DNA sequence: TGTGCCAGCGGGGGGACAGGGCTCCGCCAGCCCCAGCATTTT.